These 13 T cell receptor beta chains were sequenced from one sample in a study of read filtering for tumor transcriptome and immune sequencing. This library used 300 to 450 ng RNA and molecular barcoded adaptors spanning alpha/delta and beta/gamma chains. TCRdb fed the reads into MiXCR, producing one record per CDR3 protein. Seen here are over 80,000 distinct CDR3 sequences, 12% observed once, and the top ten hold more than 13%. The source material was a population of CD138-negative cells sorted from bone marrow. The receptors were gathered from a donor at least 40 years old with multiple myeloma.

Turning to this clonotype: A read error may be the cause here, since a much bigger clone is one base away. The genes are TRBV20-1 and TRBJ2-5, with unresolved D. The CDR3 is made up of 12 amino acids. Germline V lookup: CDR1 DFQATT, CDR2 SNEGSKA (reference sequence). Deletions cut 5 bases from V and 3 bases from J, with 10 bases between. The CDR3 region has the DNA TGCAGTGCTCATTTGGGCGAAGAGACCCAGTACTTC. It specifies CSAHLGEETQYF.

This clonotype was counted at least ten times. The chain employs TRBV11-1 and TRBJ2-1; TRBD2 matches at 12 bases. Trimming took 5 bases from V and 10 from J; bases not matched to a gene: 6. The length of the CDR3 is 14 residues. Germline lookup yields CDR1 SGHAT and CDR2 FQDESV (reference sequence). CDR3 DNA sequence: TGTGCCAGCAGCCCCCGACTAGCGGGAGTCGAGCAGTTCTTC. Translation gives CASSPRLAGVEQFF.

About this clonotype itself: Possible read error: a much larger clone is one base away. The chain couples TRBV7-2 to TRBJ2-6; D ambiguous. Trimming removed 3 bases at V and 2 bases at J, with 11 bases between. Germline-derived CDR1 and CDR2 are SGHTA and FQGNSA. The CDR3 contains 16 residues. The CDR3 DNA is TGTGCCAGCAGCTTGTCCACCGGCCCTGGGGCCAACGTCCTGACTTTC. This sequence encodes CASSLSTGPGANVLTF.

The rearrangement links TRBV11-3 to TRBJ2-3, with TRBD2 as a possible D gene (6 bases). V was cut by 5 bases and J by 3 bases, with 9 bases left in between. Germline V gene lookup returns CDR1 SGHNT and CDR2 YENEEA. The CDR3 sequence is 13 residues long. CDR3 region: CASSHRGTDTQYF. Written as DNA, the CDR3 is TGTGCCAGCAGCCACCGGGGGACAGATACGCAGTATTTT.

This chain connects TRBV6-5 to TRBJ2-5; D uncertain. Deletions cut 1 base from V and 4 bases from J, with 13 bases between. This CDR3 has 15 amino acids. In germline, CDR1 is MNHEY, CDR2 SVGAGI. This CDR3 reads CASSYYRPVGETQYF. The CDR3, as DNA: TGTGCCAGCAGTTACTATCGCCCCGTGGGAGAGACCCAGTACTTC.

This clonotype occurred many times. V and J are TRBV3-1 and TRBJ2-1; 9 bases fit TRBD2. The germline gives CDR1 LGHDT, CDR2 YNNKEL (reference sequence). Trimming removed 1 base from V and 8 bases from J; junction bases left unmatched: 6. The CDR3 has 15 amino acids. CDR3 DNA: TGTGCCAGCAGCCAAGGTAGCGGGAGAGGTGATGAGCAGTTCTTC. Its protein product is CASSQGSGRGDEQFF.

A word on this clonotype: A much more abundant neighbour one base away suggests this may be a read error. V and J are TRBV14 and TRBJ1-2; 9 nucleotides match TRBD1. This CDR3 comprises 13 residues. After removal of 3 bases from V and 4 bases from J, the junction contained 0 bases not matched to a gene. The germline CDR1 and CDR2 sequences are SGHDN and FVKESK. The CDR3 coding sequence is TGTGCCAGCAGCCAGGGACAGGGCTATGGCTACACCTTC. Translated: CASSQGQGYGYTF. Variable domain in full (rest from reference TRBV14 and TRBJ1-2): EAGVTQFPSHSVIEKGQTVTLRCDPISGHDNLYWYRRVMGKEIKFLLHFVKESKQDESGMPNNRFLAERTGGTYSTLKVQPAELEDSGVYFCASSQGQGYGYTFGSGTRLTVV.

This clonotype was recorded only once. V usage is TRBV20-1 and J usage is TRBJ1-1; 9 bases are shared with TRBD1. V lost 0 bases to trimming and J lost 10 bases; unmatched junction nucleotides: 6. The CDR3 is 13 amino acids. Germline V gene lookup returns CDR1 DFQATT and CDR2 SNEGSKA (reference sequence). The CDR3 reads CSARDPGQGRAFF. CDR3 sequence (DNA): TGCAGTGCTAGAGATCCGGGACAGGGAAGAGCTTTCTTT.

This clonotype was detected many times. CDR3 amino acids: CASSFWDRGLGETQYF. The CDR3, as DNA: TGTGCCAGCAGTTTTTGGGACAGGGGGCTCGGGGAGACCCAGTACTTC. The chain recombines TRBV28 with TRBJ2-5; 12 bases fit TRBD1. The germline gives CDR1 MDHEN, CDR2 SYDVKM. This CDR3 has 16 residues. After removal of 3 bases from V and 5 bases from J, the junction contained 7 bases not matched to a gene.

This clonotype was counted ten times or more. The chain is built from TRBV7-2 and TRBJ2-1; TRBD1 matches 8 bases. The J segment lost 8 bases and the V segment lost 6 bases, leaving 12 bases of the junction unmatched. This CDR3 spans 15 amino acids. Germline V CDR1 and CDR2: SGHTA, FQGNSA. Written as DNA, the CDR3 is TGTGCCAGCAGTAACCGACAGGGGAGTGGTTATGAGCAGTTCTTC. Its protein product is CASSNRQGSGYEQFF.

The chain joins TRBV29-1 to TRBJ2-5, with TRBD1 matching over 8 bases. The germline gives CDR1 SQVTM, CDR2 ANQGSEA. This CDR3 is built from 14 residues. The ends lost 7 bases at V and 5 bases at J; junction bases unmatched: 12. CDR3 nucleotides: TGCAGCGCGAAGCTACGGACAGGGAGGGAGACCCAGTACTTC. Encoded protein: CSAKLRTGRETQYF. The entire variable domain, with the rest obtained from reference TRBV29-1 and TRBJ2-5, is as follows: SAVISQKPSRDICQRGTSLTIQCQVDSQVTMMFWYRQQPGQSLTLIATANQGSEATYESGFVIDKFPISRPNLTFSTLTVSNMSPEDSSIYLCSAKLRTGRETQYFGPGTRLLVL.

In its sample, this clonotype was seen many times. V is TRBV6-2 or TRBV6-3 and J is TRBJ2-7; 7 positions match TRBD1. This CDR3 has 14 amino acids. The germline V gene encodes CDR1 MNHEY and CDR2 SVGEGT. Trimming took 8 bases from V and 5 from J; bases not matched to a gene: 12. CDR3 nucleotide sequence: TGTGCCAGCCGGGCCTGGACAGGCTACCACGAGCAGTACTTC. As protein: CASRAWTGYHEQYF.

This clonotype was seen only a few times. A much larger clone sits a single nucleotide away, making a read error possible. This chain joins TRBV2 and TRBJ2-3, with 12 bases aligning to TRBD2. This CDR3 contains 18 residues. Per germline, CDR1 SNHLY and CDR2 FYNNEI. CDR3 amino acids: CASRSSGRGLGSTGTQYF. CDR3 DNA: TGTGCCAGCAGGTCTAGCGGGAGGGGCCTTGGAAGCACAGGTACGCAGTATTTT.